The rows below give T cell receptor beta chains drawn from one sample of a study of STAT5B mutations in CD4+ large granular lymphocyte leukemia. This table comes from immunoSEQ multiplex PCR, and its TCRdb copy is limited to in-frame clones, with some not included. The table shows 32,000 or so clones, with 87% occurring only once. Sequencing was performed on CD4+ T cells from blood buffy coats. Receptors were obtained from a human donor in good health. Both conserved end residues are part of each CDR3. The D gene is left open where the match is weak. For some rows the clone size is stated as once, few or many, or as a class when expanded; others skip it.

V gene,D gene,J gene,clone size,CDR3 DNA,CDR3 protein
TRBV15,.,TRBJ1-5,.,TGTGCCACCAGCATCCTAGGTGGGTTTCGGGGAGTTGGTAGATACCAGCCCCAGCATTTT,CATSILGGFRGVGRYQPQHF
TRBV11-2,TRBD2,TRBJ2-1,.,TGTGCCAGCAGCTTTACTCGCGGGAGGGGGAATGAGCAGTTCTTC,CASSFTRGRGNEQFF
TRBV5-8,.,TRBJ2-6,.,TGTGCCAGCAGCTTAGGGGTAGTGGGCTCTGGGGCCAACGTCCTGACTTTC,CASSLGVVGSGANVLTF
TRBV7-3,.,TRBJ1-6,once,TGTGCCAGCAGCTTACTACCACCGGGAGAAAATAATTCACCCCTCCACTTT,CASSLLPPGENNSPLHF
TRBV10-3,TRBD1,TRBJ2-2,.,TGTGCCATCAGCGGACAGGGGGCGAACACCGGGGAGCTGTTTTTT,CAISGQGANTGELFF
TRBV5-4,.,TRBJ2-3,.,TGTGCCAGCAGCCTCACGGATACGCAGTATTTT,CASSLTDTQYF
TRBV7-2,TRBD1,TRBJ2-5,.,TGTGCCAGCAGCTGGACAGGCAGTATCGGCCAGTACTTC,CASSWTGSIGQYF
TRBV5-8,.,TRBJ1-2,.,TGTGCCAGCAGCACCACCGGGACAACGTCTGCTTATGGCTACACCTTC,CASSTTGTTSAYGYTF
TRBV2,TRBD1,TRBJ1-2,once,TGTGCCAGCAGGCCCGACAGGGTGGTCTATGGCTACACCTTC,CASRPDRVVYGYTF
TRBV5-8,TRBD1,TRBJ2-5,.,TGTGCCAGCAGCTTGGACAGGGGGCGTGAGACCCAGTACTTC,CASSLDRGRETQYF
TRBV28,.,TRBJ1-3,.,TGTGCCAGCAGTTTATCAGCCGGGATCTCTGGAAACACCATATATTTT,CASSLSAGISGNTIYF
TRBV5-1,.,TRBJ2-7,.,TGCGCCAGCAGCTGGGACGGAACCTACGAGCAGTACTTC,CASSWDGTYEQYF
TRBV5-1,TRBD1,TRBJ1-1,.,TGCGCCAGCAGCTTGGGGCAGGGGGTTATGAACACTGAAGCTTTCTTT,CASSLGQGVMNTEAFF
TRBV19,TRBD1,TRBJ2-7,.,TGTGCCAGTAGTCTAACCGGGACAGGGGTCTACGAGCAGTACTTC,CASSLTGTGVYEQYF
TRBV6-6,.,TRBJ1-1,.,TGTGCCAGCAGTTACTCGTTTACGAACACTGAAGCTTTCTTT,CASSYSFTNTEAFF
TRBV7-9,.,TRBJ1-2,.,TGTGCCAGCAGCGCATCCGGGACCCCTGGCTACACCTTC,CASSASGTPGYTF